This T cell receptor (beta chain) was sequenced for a study of blood T cell repertoires in COVID-19 (dated by TCRdb to the early 2020s). Concerning the study at large: The collaborator samples originated in the United States, Italy and Spain and spanned the acute and convalescent phases of COVID-19. The prospective study material was composed of cDNA or gDNA derived from T cells, B-cell-depleted T cells, or PBMCs. Deeply sampled blood TCRbeta repertoires from subjects exposed to, actively infected with, or recovered from COVID-19 were included in the dataset. A freely available public database, intended as a resource for researchers studying the immune response to SARS-CoV-2, is where the repertoires were released. Samples came from the ongoing ImmuneRACE study (first 160 participants) plus 1,254 subjects from 6 global collaborators. A de-identified subject ID, COVID-19 status, age in years and sex were almost always included in the sample metadata. HLA class I and class II types, where available, came from metadata supplied by the sample provider rather than from assay-based typing. The paper as a whole reports these results and caveats: How much clinical and demographic metadata was included differed by source and by participant, and the metadata was provided uncurated.

Collaborating institutions collected whole blood in K2EDTA tubes following their own protocols. For TCRbeta analysis, collaborators shipped samples in one of three forms: frozen whole blood, isolated PBMCs, or DNA extracted from either of those sample types. TCRbeta CDR3 regions were amplified from genomic DNA by means of the immunoSEQ Assay, a bias-controlled multiplex PCR. In the authors' own workflow: The number of nucleated cells in each sample was estimated from the amplification of reference gene primers within the assay. To quantify the absolute abundance of each unique TCRbeta CDR3 rearrangement, sequence reads were collapsed and filtered. For each sample, productive Simpson clonality was calculated as the square root of Simpson's diversity index over productive rearrangements. Drawn from immuneACCESS, this table holds only the in-frame rearrangements with V and J called that TCRdb kept. Clones are partly lost; checked studies trace under half to an unresolved V gene and leave the rest unexplained. The DNA was the basis for D and trimming; V, J and clone size are from that table. The sample records about 180,000 clones, about 80% of which are singletons. 6% to 7.5% of the sample is held by the ten biggest clonotypes.

This clone was observed once. The target of this receptor is not known. Nothing much larger sits one base from this clone, and base qualities are not available. V lost 4 bases and J lost 2 bases, and the count of bases not matched to a germline gene is 4. The germline V gene (reference sequence) specifies LGHDT as CDR1 and YNNKEL as CDR2. The CDR3, from cysteine to phenylalanine, totals 15 residues. The only DNA kept is the CDR3, 45 bases in frame from the first base. The sequence joins TRBV3-1 (or the pseudogene TRBV3-2) to TRBJ2-1; the central 8 bases match TRBD2. The receptor comes from a man aged 70 or older with active or convalescent COVID-19. The material sequenced was peripheral blood. CDR3 reads: CASSPTSVAYNEQFF. The DNA reads TGTGCCAGCAGCCCGACTAGCGTGGCCTACAATGAGCAGTTCTTC.